The TCR beta chain under discussion was sequenced for a study of PD-1 blockade in mismatch repair-deficient tumors. Only in-frame clones appear in the TCRdb table, and some are missing; sequencing was by immunoSEQ multiplex PCR. The sample has tens of thousands of clones, about 82% seen once; the top ten hold around 5.1%. Three pembrolizumab responders had their TCRs sequenced. The material sequenced was peripheral blood, taken 44 weeks after starting pembrolizumab. This clonotype originated in an adult with mismatch repair-deficient cancer.

This CDR3 is CASSDPRDRGSYEQYF. CDR3 in DNA: TGTGCCAGCAGTGACCCCAGGGACAGGGGGTCCTACGAGCAGTACTTC. The J gene is TRBJ2-7, the V gene TRBV25-1; TRBD1 matches at 11 bases. V dropped 3 bases and J dropped 1; count of bases not matched to a gene: 5. CDR3 length: 16 amino acids. CDR1 is MGHDK and CDR2 is SYGVNS in the germline V gene.